Listed here is a single T cell receptor (beta chain). The antigen is undetermined. The repertoire was sequenced with immunoSEQ multiplex PCR; TCRdb's copy has only in-frame clones and lacks some. This sample has 150,000 to 180,000 clones, with 86% found just once. The data derive from a study of T cell responses to AZD1222 COVID-19 vaccine. Findings and caveats of the study: Close to half of spike-specific TCRs reportedly recognize unmutated variant regions. Spike-specific TCR breadth and depth rose after two AZD1222 doses. Spike-spanning, vaccine-associated CD4 TCRs were dominant at 160-218 and 743-854. The number of AZD1222 recipients seropositive at baseline was only 5 to 7.

In germline, CDR1 is MGHRA, CDR2 YSYEKL. With V trimmed by 3 bases and J by 6 bases, 5 bases remained unmatched. The length of the CDR3 is 14 residues. This TCR was recovered from an adult in good health. The sample consisted of peripheral blood, taken on day 0 of MenACWY control vaccination. The chain has TRBV4-1 and TRBJ2-1, with 7 bases aligning to TRBD2. The CDR3 DNA reads TGCGCCAGCAGCCACGTACCGGGGGGCAATGAGCAGTTCTTC. Translating gives CASSHVPGGNEQFF.